This is a list of T cell receptor beta chains from one sample in a study of T cells after yellow fever vaccination. One entry per CDR3 protein results from TCRdb running MiXCR on the 5' RACE reads. The sample carries about 340,000 distinct CDR3 sequences, 12% recorded once. Sequencing was performed on CD4+ T cells sorted from PBMCs, taken 15 days after the yellow fever booster vaccination. The receptors derive from a man in his late teens or twenties who received the YFV17D yellow fever vaccine. Both conserved end residues are part of each CDR3. The order of the fields is D gene, V gene, J gene, clone size, CDR3 DNA, CDR3 protein. A D gene is named only where the DNA matches it firmly. Clone size is not always given. Where it is, it says once, few, many or a class for expanded clones.

TRBD1	TRBV7-3	TRBJ2-7	many	TGTGCCAGCAGCTTCGGACAGGGAGGCGAGCAGTACTTC	CASSFGQGGEQYF
.	TRBV28	TRBJ1-1	.	TGTGCCAGCAGTTCCCCTGACAGTGATGGAACTGAAGCTTTCTTT	CASSSPDSDGTEAFF
TRBD2	TRBV6-6	TRBJ2-5	many	TGTGCCAGCAGTTACGATGGGGGGGAAGAGACCCAGTACTTC	CASSYDGGEETQYF
.	TRBV18	TRBJ1-2	.	TGTGCCAGCTCACCACCGGGAAGATCGATAGATAGGTCCGGCTATGGCTACACCTTC	CASSPPGRSIDRSGYGYTF
.	TRBV2	TRBJ1-5	few	TGTGCCAGCAGTCAGGACGGAAGCAATCAGCCCCAGCATTTT	CASSQDGSNQPQHF
TRBD1	TRBV7-9	TRBJ2-5	.	TGTGCCAGCAGCTACGGACAGGGTACGGAGACCCAGTACTTC	CASSYGQGTETQYF
.	TRBV6-2/TRBV6-3	TRBJ1-1	.	TGTGCCAGCAGTTCTCCCGGGACTAGAGCTTTCTTT	CASSSPGTRAFF
.	TRBV11-2	TRBJ1-4	.	TGTGCCAGCAGTTCCCTTAGGTCCAGGAGGACAGAAAAACTGTTTTTT	CASSSLRSRRTEKLFF
.	TRBV3-1	TRBJ1-1	few	TGTGCCAGCAGCCAAGCAGGGGTGGATAACACTGAAGCTTTCTTT	CASSQAGVDNTEAFF
.	TRBV2	TRBJ2-7	.	TGTGCCAGCAGGGACTCAGGGGCGGGGGAGCAGTACTTC	CASRDSGAGEQYF
TRBD2	TRBV4-3	TRBJ2-7	.	TGCGCCAGCAGCCCCCAGCGGGGGGCCTACGAGCAGTACTTC	CASSPQRGAYEQYF
.	TRBV4-2	TRBJ2-2	many	TGTGCCAGCAGCCAAGTTCCTAGTAGATTCGCCGGGGAGCTGTTTTTT	CASSQVPSRFAGELFF
TRBD2	TRBV10-3	TRBJ2-1	few	TGTGCCATCAGTCAACAGGCTGGACTAGCGGTCAATGAGCAGTTCTTC	CAISQQAGLAVNEQFF
.	TRBV2	TRBJ2-7	.	TGTGCCAGCAGTGAACGCGGAGTCGAGCAGTACTTC	CASSERGVEQYF
TRBD1	TRBV12-5	TRBJ2-5	.	TGTGCTAGTGGTTTGGGGAGACGGGACAGAGGGGAGACCCAGTACTTC	CASGLGRRDRGETQYF
.	TRBV5-1	TRBJ1-4	few	TGCGCCAGCAGCTTGGTCCGGGGAGGGGATGAAAAACTGTTTTTT	CASSLVRGGDEKLFF
.	TRBV5-1	TRBJ1-1	many	TGCGCCAGCAGCTTCGTGGGGGAGATGGAAGCTTTCTTT	CASSFVGEMEAFF
TRBD1	TRBV5-1	TRBJ1-1	.	TGCGCCAGCAGCCAGGGGGGCCCTGGGAACACTGAAGCTTTCTTT	CASSQGGPGNTEAFF
.	TRBV4-3	TRBJ2-5	.	TGCGCCAGCAGCCAAGAGCACTCTCTGGGAGAGACCCAGTACTTC	CASSQEHSLGETQYF
.	TRBV4-1	TRBJ2-6	.	TGCGCCAGCAGCCAAGCTACAGACTCTGGGGCCAACGTCCTGACTTTC	CASSQATDSGANVLTF
.	TRBV11-2	TRBJ2-5	few	TGTGCCAGCAGCTTAAATGCCCCCACTCTCGAGGAGACCCAGTACTTC	CASSLNAPTLEETQYF
TRBD1	TRBV12-5	TRBJ2-5	few	TGTGCTAGTGGTGCCGGGACAGGGACGGAGACCCAGTACTTC	CASGAGTGTETQYF
TRBD2	TRBV2	TRBJ2-2	.	TGTGCCAGCAGTGGGGGACTAGCTAGGACCGGGGAGCTGTTTTTT	CASSGGLARTGELFF